This entry lists 17 T cell receptor beta chains sequenced from one sample in a study of radiotherapy plus CTLA-4 blockade in lung cancer. Sequencing used immunoSEQ multiplex PCR; TCRdb keeps in-frame clones, though not all of them. The sample records some 64,000 clones, roughly 77% being singletons. Source: peripheral blood, taken from a patient treated with radiotherapy plus ipilimumab. These receptors came from a human donor with non-small cell lung cancer who had a complete response to radiotherapy plus ipilimumab.

In DNA form, the CDR3 reads TGTGCCACCAGCAATCGCGGTGGGGGCAGGGGTTCCTACAATGAGCAGTTCTTC. Its protein is CATSNRGGGRGSYNEQFF. The chain carries TRBV15 and TRBJ2-1; maybe TRBD1 (6 bases). The CDR3 spans 18 residues. The germline CDR1 and CDR2 sequences are LNHNV and YYDKDF (reference sequence). The germline V and J ends were trimmed by 4 bases and 1 base, with 20 bases remaining between them. The full variable domain, in which reference TRBV15 and TRBJ2-1 provide the parts outside the CDR3, is DAMVIQNPRYQVTQFGKPVTLSCSQTLNHNVMYWYQQKSSQAPKLLFHYYDKDFNNEADTPDNFQSRRPNTSFCFLDIRSPGLGDTAMYLCATSNRGGGRGSYNEQFFGPGTRLTVL.

This clone was detected once. The chain is built from TRBV7-8 and TRBJ2-7; 9 bases align to TRBD1. V was clipped by 5 bases and J by 0 bases; unmatched bases: 5. The CDR3 consists of 15 residues. Germline V gene sequence: CDR1 SGHVS, CDR2 FQNEAQ. CDR3 DNA sequence: TGTGCCAGCAGCCTAGGGACAGGGAGCTCCTACGAGCAGTACGTC. Translation: CASSLGTGSSYEQYV.

This chain joins TRBV7-9 and TRBJ2-1; no definite D call. Trimming cost V 5 bases and J 4 bases, with 3 bases left between them. Germline CDR1 SEHNR, CDR2 FQNEAQ (reference sequence). The CDR3 consists of 11 residues. CDR3 in amino acids: CASSPYNEQFF. The CDR3 DNA is TGTGCCAGCAGCCCATACAATGAGCAGTTCTTC.

This chain links TRBV18 with TRBJ1-1; TRBD1 might be the D (6 bases). CDR1 KGHSH and CDR2 LQKENI come from the germline V gene. This CDR3 has 13 residues. Trimming removed 2 bases at V and 7 bases at J, with 11 bases between. Written as DNA, the CDR3 is TGTGCCAGCTCACCAGGAACAGGGCGTGAAGCTTTCTTT. Encoded protein: CASSPGTGREAFF.

There are a few counts of this clone. The V gene is TRBV29-1, the J gene TRBJ1-1; D is unresolved. CDR3 length: 12 amino acids. Per the germline V gene, CDR1 is SQVTM and CDR2 is ANQGSEA. The CDR3 region is CRSKRENTEAFF. The CDR3 nucleotides read TGCAGATCCAAGAGGGAGAACACTGAAGCTTTCTTT.

The J gene is TRBJ1-2, the V gene TRBV7-9; 7 bases align to TRBD1. CDR3 length: 15 residues. Germline assignment: CDR1 SEHNR and CDR2 FQNEAQ (reference sequence). Trimming removed 0 bases from V and 4 bases from J; junction bases left unmatched: 5. This chain's CDR3 is CASSLAGRQGYGYTF. The CDR3 DNA reads as TGTGCCAGCAGCTTAGCGGGGAGACAGGGCTATGGCTACACCTTC.

In DNA form, the CDR3 reads TGTGCCAGCTCACCACCGGCGGTAAGGGCCAACGTCCTGACTTTC. Protein product: CASSPPAVRANVLTF. The rearrangement joins TRBV18 to TRBJ2-6; no firm D call. The CDR3 is 15 residues long. The germline V and J ends were trimmed by 0 bases and 5 bases, with 8 bases remaining between them. Germline loops: CDR1 KGHSH, CDR2 LQKENI.

The gene calls are TRBV19 and TRBJ2-6, with no clear D. V dropped 4 bases and J dropped 4 bases, with 8 bases sitting between them. Germline lookup yields CDR1 LNHDA and CDR2 SQIVND (reference sequence). The CDR3 runs 14 residues. CDR3 amino acids: CASSKGSGANVLTF. The CDR3 DNA reads TGTGCCAGTAGTAAGGGTTCAGGGGCCAACGTCCTGACTTTC.

This chain links TRBV5-5 with TRBJ1-1, with D possibly matching TRBD1 (5 bases). This CDR3 is 15 amino acids long. The germline CDR1 and CDR2 sequences are SGHKS and YYEKEE (reference sequence). V gave up 2 bases and J gave up 4 bases, with 15 bases separating them. The CDR3 spells CASSFSGTQSTEAFF. For the CDR3, the DNA is TGTGCCAGCAGCTTTTCCGGGACGCAAAGCACTGAAGCTTTCTTT.

CDR3 region: CSVLQGALPDTQYF. The CDR3 nucleotides are TGCAGCGTTTTACAGGGGGCGCTCCCAGATACGCAGTATTTT. V and J are TRBV29-1 and TRBJ2-3, with 9 nucleotides matching TRBD1. The V segment lost 5 bases and the J segment 4 bases; nucleotides outside the gene matches: 7. Germline V gives CDR1 SQVTM, CDR2 ANQGSEA. The CDR3 totals 14 residues.

The chain links TRBV4-3 to TRBJ2-3; TRBD2 is a possible D gene (5 bases). V lost 0 bases, J lost 3 bases, and 22 bases lay in between. This CDR3 contains 19 residues. The germline V gene has CDR1 LGHNA and CDR2 YSLEER. The CDR3: CASSQDPAGPLTRTDTQYF. Written as DNA, the CDR3 is TGCGCCAGCAGCCAAGATCCGGCGGGCCCACTAACTCGGACAGATACGCAGTATTTT.

In its sample, this clone was seen once. The genes are TRBV5-1 and TRBJ2-7, with 8 bases that match TRBD1. The CDR3 sequence is 15 residues long. CDR1 SGHRS and CDR2 YFSETQ come from the germline V gene. V was clipped by 4 bases and J by 3 bases; unmatched bases: 9. The CDR3: CASSPRQGPHYEQYF. The DNA for the CDR3 is TGCGCCAGCAGCCCGCGACAGGGGCCCCACTACGAGCAGTACTTC.

This clone was seen a single time. This chain joins TRBV27 and TRBJ1-5; D unresolved. Trimming cost V 6 bases and J 4 bases, with 13 bases left between them. From germline, CDR1 is MNHEY and CDR2 SMNVEV (reference sequence). The CDR3 length is 14 residues. The CDR3 nucleotides read TGTGCCAGCAGGGATTACGACGGGAATCAGCCCCAGCATTTT. Encoded protein: CASRDYDGNQPQHF.

The chain recombines TRBV29-1 with TRBJ2-1; TRBD2 agrees at 7 bases. Per the germline V gene, CDR1 is SQVTM and CDR2 is ANQGSEA. The CDR3 consists of 16 residues. The junction had 12 bases not matched to a gene; V was cut back by 3 bases and J by 4 bases. The CDR3 reads CSVDLTRAGVYNEQFF. CDR3 DNA: TGCAGCGTTGACCTGACTAGGGCGGGAGTATACAATGAGCAGTTCTTC.

This clone was seen just once. The chain links TRBV29-1 to TRBJ1-5, with D perhaps matching TRBD1 (6 bases). The CDR3 length is 12 residues. Germline lookup yields CDR1 SQVTM and CDR2 ANQGSEA. V was trimmed by 5 bases and J by 2 bases, leaving 7 bases between them. CDR3 in DNA: TGCAGCGTTAGGGGGGGCAATCAGCCCCAGCATTTT. This sequence encodes CSVRGGNQPQHF.

V and J are TRBV7-2 and TRBJ2-5; tentative D call: TRBD1 (5 bases). V lost 3 bases, J lost 1 base, and 9 bases lay in between. The CDR3 is 14 residues long. Germline assignment: CDR1 SGHTA and CDR2 FQGNSA. The CDR3: CASSFGRAQETQYF. DNA of the CDR3: TGTGCCAGCAGCTTCGGCAGGGCCCAAGAGACCCAGTACTTC. The whole variable domain, filled in from reference TRBV7-2 and TRBJ2-5, reads GAGVSQSPSNKVTEKGKDVELRCDPISGHTALYWYRQSLGQGLEFLIYFQGNSAPDKSGLPSDRFSAERTGGSVSTLTIQRTQQEDSAVYLCASSFGRAQETQYFGPGTRLLVL.

In this sample, this clone turned up a few times. The chain carries TRBV19 and TRBJ2-3, with a weak D call TRBD1 (7 bases). The CDR3 is 14 amino acids. Deletions cut 4 bases from V and 6 bases from J, with 14 bases between. Germline CDR1 and CDR2: LNHDA and SQIVND (reference sequence). CDR3 region: CASSTRQGLDTQYF. In nucleotides, the CDR3 is TGTGCCAGTAGTACCAGACAGGGACTGGATACGCAGTATTTT. Drawing the rest from reference TRBV19 and TRBJ2-3, the complete variable domain is DGGITQSPKYLFRKEGQNVTLSCEQNLNHDAMYWYRQDPGQGLRLIYYSQIVNDFQKGDIAEGYSVSREKKESFPLTVTSAQKNPTAFYLCASSTRQGLDTQYFGPGTRLTVL.